The 21 T cell receptor beta chains below were found in one sample sequenced in a study of shared clonotypes between healthy human individuals. Clones were sequenced by immunoSEQ multiplex PCR, and TCRdb holds only the in-frame ones, with some missing. The sample has about 1.1 million clones, around three quarters seen once. Sequencing used memory CD4+ T cells from PBMCs. Subset described: CD45RA-negative fraction. The receptors shown here come from a man aged 18 to 30 in good health. Some clones in this sample may be carry-over from other donors' samples.

This chain links TRBV6-6 with TRBJ1-1; D remains ambiguous. Germline values: CDR1 MNHNY, CDR2 SVGAGI (reference sequence). The CDR3 is 13 residues long. Trimming removed 1 base at V and 6 bases at J, with 9 bases between. As DNA, the CDR3 is TGTGCCAGCAGTTACTTCCCTAGGGCTGAAGCTTTCTTT. This translates into CASSYFPRAEAFF.

The rearrangement links TRBV10-3 to TRBJ2-7; TRBD2 matches 9 bases. Per germline, CDR1 ENHRY and CDR2 SYGVKD. The V segment lost 5 bases and the J segment 5 bases; nucleotides outside the gene matches: 7. The CDR3 totals 14 residues. The CDR3 nucleotides are TGTGCCATCAGTATGCGGGAGGGCCCCAACGAGCAGTACTTC. This sequence encodes CAISMREGPNEQYF.

This clone showed up just a few times. The rearrangement uses TRBV9 and TRBJ1-1, with D uncertain. The ends were cut back, 0 bases at V and 6 bases at J, with 12 bases in the middle. CDR3 size: 14 residues. Germline V lookup: CDR1 SGDLS, CDR2 YYNGEE. The CDR3 DNA follows: TGTGCCAGCAGCGTAGTCGGGGAAAGCGCTGAAGCTTTCTTT. This gives the protein CASSVVGESAEAFF.

V usage is TRBV5-6 and J usage is TRBJ2-3; D gene uncertain. V was pared by 4 bases and J by 1 base, with 10 bases between. Germline CDR1 SGHDT, CDR2 YYEEEE. CDR3 size: 14 residues. In DNA form, the CDR3 reads TGTGCCAGCAGCCGTCCTGGGGGCACAGATACGCAGTATTTT. Its translation is CASSRPGGTDTQYF.

The V call is TRBV7-3, the J call TRBJ2-1; 13 nucleotides align to TRBD2. The length of the CDR3 is 16 residues. Per germline, CDR1 SGHTA and CDR2 FQGTGA. Losses at the gene ends were 2 bases for V and 7 bases for J; bases not matched to a gene: 5. CDR3 loop: CASSLYGTSGANEQFF. The CDR3 DNA reads as TGTGCCAGCAGCTTATACGGGACTAGCGGGGCGAATGAGCAGTTCTTC.

This chain links TRBV2 with TRBJ1-3; 7 bases are shared with TRBD1. V lost 6 bases to trimming and J lost 2 bases; unmatched junction nucleotides: 1. The CDR3 has 13 residues. Germline loops: CDR1 SNHLY, CDR2 FYNNEI. The CDR3: CASRTGTGNTIYF. The CDR3 DNA reads TGTGCCAGCAGGACAGGGACTGGAAACACCATATATTTT.

The chain is built from TRBV7-9 and TRBJ2-2; the D is unclear. V was cut by 10 bases and J by 0 bases, with 12 bases left in between. The CDR3 covers 14 residues. CDR1 SEHNR and CDR2 FQNEAQ come from the germline V gene (reference sequence). In DNA form, the CDR3 reads TGTGCCACGCCGAAGGGCTCGAACACCGGGGAGCTGTTTTTT. It is translated as CATPKGSNTGELFF.

V and J are TRBV7-2 and TRBJ2-7, with TRBD2 matching over 11 bases. From germline, CDR1 is SGHTA and CDR2 FQGNSA. The CDR3 has 15 amino acids. Trimming cost V 2 bases and J 2 bases; bases outside gene matches: 2. In DNA, the CDR3 is TGTGCCAGCAGCTTACTAGCGGGAGGTCCCTACGAGCAGTACTTC. It codes for CASSLLAGGPYEQYF.

CDR3 sequence: CASSNRGETQYF. The DNA for the CDR3 is TGTGCCAGTAGCAACAGGGGTGAGACCCAGTACTTC. V gene TRBV19 combines with J gene TRBJ2-5; TRBD1 agrees at 7 bases. V shed 6 bases and J 5 bases; nucleotides not matched to a gene: 3. The CDR3 spans 12 residues. Germline CDR1 and CDR2: LNHDA and SQIVND (reference sequence).

The genes are TRBV5-5 and TRBJ1-3; D is perhaps TRBD1 (6 bases). The CDR3 totals 17 residues. CDR1 is SGHKS, CDR2 YYEKEE, per germline (reference sequence). Trimming stripped 0 bases from V and 0 bases from J, with 13 bases between. The CDR3 reads CASSLVGGGPSGNTIYF. The CDR3 nucleotides read TGTGCCAGCAGCTTGGTCGGTGGGGGCCCCTCTGGAAACACCATATATTTT.

This chain joins TRBV5-4 and TRBJ2-5, with D possibly TRBD1 on 5 matching bases. V lost 1 base and J 3 bases, leaving 13 bases between the germline ends. CDR3 length equals 15 residues. Germline V gene lookup returns CDR1 SGHNT and CDR2 YYREEE (reference sequence). DNA for the CDR3: TGTGCCAGCAGCTTGAGGACACCTACAAAAGAGACCCAGTACTTC. Its protein product is CASSLRTPTKETQYF.

This chain connects TRBV7-9 to TRBJ1-1; the D gene is possibly TRBD1 (6 bases). Germline V gene data show CDR1 as SEHNR and CDR2 as FQNEAQ (reference sequence). The CDR3 contains 15 residues. V lost 1 base to trimming and J lost 4 bases, with 13 bases between them. The CDR3 spells CASSLGGAQGTEAFF. DNA of the CDR3: TGTGCCAGCAGCTTAGGGGGGGCACAGGGCACTGAAGCTTTCTTT.

The genes are TRBV18 and TRBJ2-7, with D possibly TRBD1 on 6 matching bases. Germline V CDR1 and CDR2: KGHSH, LQKENI. CDR3 length equals 13 residues. With 6 bases removed from V and 3 bases from J, the gap between germline ends came to 12 bases. CDR3 sequence reads: CASSADRLYEQYF. CDR3 bases: TGTGCCAGCTCGGCCGACAGGCTCTACGAGCAGTACTTC.

CDR3 nucleotide sequence: TGTGCCAGCTCACAGACAGATTCCTCTGGAAACACCATATATTTT. Encoded protein: CASSQTDSSGNTIYF. J is TRBJ1-3 and V is TRBV18, with D perhaps matching TRBD1 (5 bases). CDR1 KGHSH and CDR2 LQKENI come from the germline V gene. This CDR3 comprises 15 residues. The V end was cut by 4 bases, the J end by 0 bases, with 10 bases between.

The chain links TRBV28 to TRBJ2-7; D is uncertain. Germline values: CDR1 MDHEN, CDR2 SYDVKM. The ends were cut back, 2 bases at V and 1 base at J, with 9 bases in the middle. This CDR3 has 14 residues. The CDR3 DNA is TGTGCCAGCAGTTTAAGTCCCGGATCCTACGAGCAGTACTTC. This encodes CASSLSPGSYEQYF.

This rearrangement joins TRBV25-1 to TRBJ2-7; a possible D gene is TRBD2 (6 bases). The CDR3 consists of 14 residues. In germline, CDR1 is MGHDK, CDR2 SYGVNS. With 7 bases removed from V and 3 bases from J, the gap between germline ends came to 16 bases. CDR3 in amino acids: CASNFDRDFYEQYF. CDR3 DNA sequence: TGTGCCAGCAATTTCGACCGGGACTTCTACGAGCAGTACTTC.

J is TRBJ1-4 and V is TRBV28; 10 bases fit TRBD1. Germline trimming cut 7 bases from V and 7 bases from J; bases unmatched to any gene: 9. Germline V gene data show CDR1 as MDHEN and CDR2 as SYDVKM. The CDR3 sequence is 15 residues long. The CDR3 reads CASTETGTGVEKLFF. The CDR3 bases are TGTGCCAGCACCGAAACCGGGACAGGGGTTGAAAAACTGTTTTTT.

The chain carries TRBV19 and TRBJ2-5; 10 bases align to TRBD1. The CDR3 length is 16 residues. CDR1 is LNHDA and CDR2 is SQIVND in the germline V gene (reference sequence). V was pared by 5 bases and J by 4 bases, with 10 bases of the junction left unmatched. DNA for the CDR3: TGTGCCAGTAGTCTTCGACAGGGGGCGCGAGTAGAGACCCAGTACTTC. This gives the protein CASSLRQGARVETQYF.

This clone was seen at least ten times. This chain joins TRBV9 and TRBJ1-3; D is uncertain. Germline CDR1 is SGDLS and CDR2 is YYNGEE. V lost 2 bases to trimming and J lost 4 bases, with 10 bases between them. The CDR3 has 14 amino acids. CDR3 region: CASSVHYSGNTIYF. The CDR3 bases are TGTGCCAGCAGCGTCCACTACTCCGGAAACACCATATATTTT.

The chain joins TRBV29-1 to TRBJ1-2; possible D gene TRBD1, 5 bases. V dropped 4 bases and J dropped 8 bases, with 11 bases sitting between them. There are 11 residues in the CDR3. Germline CDR1 SQVTM, CDR2 ANQGSEA. CDR3 bases: TGCAGCGTTGTCGGGGGAGTCGGCTACACCTTC. Its translation is CSVVGGVGYTF.

The chain combines TRBV11-1 with TRBJ2-3, with TRBD2 matching 7 bases. The CDR3 sequence is 15 residues long. CDR1 and CDR2 (germline): SGHAT, FQDESV (reference sequence). V trimming: 7 bases; J trimming: 1 base; junction bases outside the gene matches: 8. The CDR3 reads CASTLSGGGTDTQYF. The CDR3 nucleotides read TGTGCCAGCACCCTATCTGGGGGGGGCACAGATACGCAGTATTTT.